Presented here are 32 T cell receptor beta chains from one specimen sequenced in a study of shared clonotypes between healthy human individuals. Terminally differentiated effector memory CD45RA+ cells were excluded by CCR7 positive selection of CD45RO-negative cells. Data came from immunoSEQ multiplex PCR; TCRdb stores just in-frame clones and leaves some out. Of 560,000 or so clones in the sample, approximately 96% were seen once. The sample consisted of naive CD8+ T cells sorted from blood. These receptors originate from a woman in her twenties or thirties in good health.

The CDR3 DNA reads TGTGCCAGCAGATTTGGGTGGGTTGCTTTCTTT. It encodes CASRFGWVAFF. V gene TRBV25-1 combines with J gene TRBJ1-1; D not resolved. The CDR3 is 11 residues long. Trimming took 6 bases from V and 11 from J, leaving 13 bases between them. Looked up from germline, CDR1 is MGHDK and CDR2 is SYGVNS.

The chain has TRBV21-1 and TRBJ1-1; the table assigns TRBD1, which was not confirmed against the DNA. TRBV21-1 is a recognized pseudogene. The CDR3 length is 14 residues. CDR3 in amino acids: CASSKIPENTEAFF. The CDR3 DNA follows: TGTGCCAGCAGCAAGATTCCAGAGAACACTGAAGCTTTCTTT.

The rearrangement uses TRBV5-1 and TRBJ2-5, with a possible D match to TRBD2 (5 bases). Germline values: CDR1 SGHRS, CDR2 YFSETQ. The CDR3 spans 15 residues. V was clipped by 2 bases and J by 4 bases, with 15 bases between them. The CDR3 DNA follows: TGCGCCAGCAGCTTTGAGGGAAACACCCGAGAGACCCAGTACTTC. This translates into CASSFEGNTRETQYF.

CDR3 coding DNA: TGTGCCAGCAGTTTATCCCAGGGGGCTATCTCTGGGGCCAACGTCCTGACTTTC. It codes for CASSLSQGAISGANVLTF. V gene TRBV27 combines with J gene TRBJ2-6; 8 bases align to TRBD1. The CDR3 is 18 residues long. V was pared by 0 bases and J by 0 bases, with 4 bases of the junction left unmatched. CDR1 MNHEY and CDR2 SMNVEV come from the germline V gene (reference sequence).

This clone was seen a single time. This rearrangement joins TRBV9 to TRBJ2-7; either TRBD1 or TRBD2 may supply D (5 bases each). CDR3 length: 15 amino acids. CDR1 and CDR2 (germline): SGDLS, YYNGEE. Trimming took 4 bases from V and 7 from J, leaving 21 bases between them. The CDR3 sequence is CASSLSSGTLGEQYF. The CDR3 DNA reads TGTGCCAGCAGCCTCTCATCAGGGACCCTGGGTGAGCAGTACTTC.

J is TRBJ2-7 and V is TRBV7-9; TRBD1 or TRBD2 may be the D gene (5 bases each). The CDR3 has 17 residues. V was trimmed by 1 base and J by 1 base, leaving 17 bases between them. From germline, CDR1 is SEHNR and CDR2 FQNEAQ (reference sequence). The CDR3 loop reads CASSLVQGPAKSYEQYF. CDR3 bases: TGTGCCAGCAGCTTAGTTCAGGGACCCGCTAAATCCTACGAGCAGTACTTC. The full variable domain, completed using reference TRBV7-9 and TRBJ2-7, is DTGVSQNPRHKITKRGQNVTFRCDPISEHNRLYWYRQTLGQGPEFLTYFQNEAQLEKSRLLSDRFSAERPKGSFSTLEIQRTEQGDSAMYLCASSLVQGPAKSYEQYFGPGTRLTVT.

The chain couples TRBV6-1 to TRBJ2-7, with TRBD2 identical over 14 bases. CDR1 MNHNS and CDR2 SASEGT come from the germline V gene. J lost 5 bases, V lost 6 bases, and 6 bases had no gene match. The CDR3 runs to 15 residues. In DNA, the CDR3 is TGTGCCAGCAGCGATCCGGGACTAGCGGGAGACGAGCAGTACTTC. It translates to CASSDPGLAGDEQYF.

The chain carries TRBV6-5 and TRBJ1-1; D might be TRBD1 (6 bases). CDR1 is MNHEY, CDR2 SVGAGI, per germline. With 7 bases removed from V and 4 bases from J, the gap between germline ends came to 13 bases. The CDR3 spans 13 residues. The CDR3 loop is CASNPTGSTEAFF. The CDR3 nucleotides are TGTGCCAGCAACCCGACAGGATCCACTGAAGCTTTCTTT.

This sequence joins TRBV6-5 and TRBJ2-1; weak D call: TRBD1 (6 bases). The CDR3 runs 15 residues. The germline V gene has CDR1 MNHEY and CDR2 SVGAGI. V shed 6 bases and J shed 2 bases, with 14 bases lying between them. The CDR3 loop is CASRVGQPTYNEQFF. The CDR3 nucleotides are TGTGCCAGCAGAGTTGGACAGCCTACCTACAATGAGCAGTTCTTC.

The chain uses TRBV5-1 and TRBJ2-7; D is unclear. The CDR3 sequence is 13 residues long. Trimming took off 5 bases at V and 0 bases at J, with 9 bases between the two ends. CDR1 SGHRS and CDR2 YFSETQ come from the germline V gene. The CDR3 coding sequence is TGCGCCAGCAGTTATCTAGACTCCTACGAGCAGTACTTC. Its protein product is CASSYLDSYEQYF. Based on the CDR3 plus reference TRBV5-1 and TRBJ2-7, the full variable domain is KAGVTQTPRYLIKTRGQQVTLSCSPISGHRSVSWYQQTPGQGLQFLFEYFSETQRNKGNFPGRFSGRQFSNSRSEMNVSTLELGDSALYLCASSYLDSYEQYFGPGTRLTVT.

Worth noting for this clone: The sample carries other DNA sequences with the same CDR3. This chain links TRBV13 with TRBJ2-3; D gene ambiguous. Germline loops: CDR1 PRHDT, CDR2 FYEKMQ (reference sequence). The CDR3 runs 12 residues. V lost 5 bases and J 2 bases, leaving 5 bases between the germline ends. CDR3 region: CASSPNTDTQYF. DNA for the CDR3: TGTGCCAGCAGCCCGAACACAGATACGCAGTATTTT.

The sample holds one count of this clone. The chain couples TRBV28 to TRBJ1-1, with D unclear. V dropped 7 bases and J dropped 0 bases, with 15 bases sitting between them. Germline V gene lookup returns CDR1 MDHEN and CDR2 SYDVKM. This CDR3 spans 15 amino acids. The CDR3 loop is CASTPYGSLNTEAFF. The DNA for the CDR3 is TGTGCCAGCACTCCGTATGGGTCTCTGAACACTGAAGCTTTCTTT.

This clone was counted once. The sample carries other DNA sequences with the same CDR3. This chain uses TRBV27 with TRBJ1-5; no clear D gene. Trimming removed 2 bases at V and 5 bases at J, with 10 bases between. CDR1 MNHEY and CDR2 SMNVEV come from the germline V gene (reference sequence). There are 14 residues in the CDR3. In DNA form, the CDR3 reads TGTGCCAGCAGTTTAAGGCAGGCGGATCAGCCCCAGCATTTT. Protein product: CASSLRQADQPQHF.

This clone was found once. CDR3 sequence: CASSRGTSGFANTGELFF. The CDR3 DNA sequence: TGTGCCAGCAGCCGCGGGACTAGCGGGTTCGCGAACACCGGGGAGCTGTTTTTT. The rearrangement links TRBV14 to TRBJ2-2; the match to TRBD2 covers 12 bases. The V and J ends lost 4 bases and 0 bases, in that order; junction bases with no gene match: 6. CDR1 is SGHDN, CDR2 FVKESK, per germline. This CDR3 has 18 residues.

This rearrangement joins TRBV14 to TRBJ1-2; D gene ambiguous. V lost 4 bases, J lost 0 bases, and 12 bases lay in between. This CDR3 is 15 amino acids long. CDR1 is SGHDN and CDR2 is FVKESK in the germline V gene. The CDR3 DNA is TGTGCCAGCAGCCCTGAGCGAGGGTCTAACTATGGCTACACCTTC. This gives the protein CASSPERGSNYGYTF.

This chain links TRBV10-3 with TRBJ2-7; weak D call: TRBD1 (6 bases). Trimming stripped 0 bases from V and 6 bases from J, with 12 bases between. Germline V lookup: CDR1 ENHRY, CDR2 SYGVKD. The CDR3 extends over 14 amino acids. The CDR3 region is CAISESTGSGEQYF. The CDR3 DNA reads TGTGCCATCAGTGAGTCAACAGGGTCGGGCGAGCAGTACTTC.

V usage is TRBV27 and J usage is TRBJ2-5; the D is unclear. The CDR3 is 13 residues long. CDR1 MNHEY and CDR2 SMNVEV come from the germline V gene (reference sequence). V lost 3 bases and J 1 base, leaving 6 bases between the germline ends. The CDR3 protein is CASSFAPQETQYF. CDR3 DNA sequence: TGTGCCAGCAGTTTCGCCCCCCAAGAGACCCAGTACTTC.

The V and J genes are TRBV5-1 and TRBJ2-7, with D unresolved. CDR3 length equals 12 residues. The V gene's germline CDR1 is SGHRS and CDR2 YFSETQ. Trimming removed 4 bases from V and 2 bases from J, with 7 bases in between. CDR3 protein: CASSTDTYEQYF. CDR3 nucleotide sequence: TGCGCCAGCAGCACCGATACCTACGAGCAGTACTTC.

J is TRBJ1-2 and V is TRBV6-6; D is undetermined. The CDR3 is 12 residues long. Germline assignment: CDR1 MNHNY and CDR2 SVGAGI (reference sequence). Deletions cut 4 bases from V and 4 bases from J, with 7 bases between. CDR3 DNA: TGTGCCAGCAGTTCCGACGGCTATGGCTACACCTTC. It yields the protein CASSSDGYGYTF.

J is TRBJ2-7 and V is TRBV13; TRBD2 matches at 8 bases. The trim removed 5 bases at V and 3 bases at J, leaving 12 bases unmatched. This CDR3 has 16 residues. Germline CDR1 and CDR2: PRHDT and FYEKMQ (reference sequence). This chain's CDR3 is CASSPPRTSSDYEQYF. The CDR3 DNA reads as TGTGCCAGCAGCCCCCCCAGGACTAGCTCTGACTACGAGCAGTACTTC. Together with reference TRBV13 and TRBJ2-7, the CDR3 gives the full variable domain: AAGVIQSPRHLIKEKRETATLKCYPIPRHDTVYWYQQGPGQDPQFLISFYEKMQSDKGSIPDRFSAQQFSDYHSELNMSSLELGDSALYFCASSPPRTSSDYEQYFGPGTRLTVT.

CDR3 in DNA: TGTGCCAGCAGTTTAAACAGGTACACTGAAGCTTTCTTT. This sequence encodes CASSLNRYTEAFF. The chain has TRBV11-2 and TRBJ1-1; weak D call: TRBD1 (5 bases). Trimming removed 6 bases at V and 3 bases at J, with 11 bases between. Germline V lookup: CDR1 SGHAT, CDR2 FQNNGV. The CDR3 length is 13 residues.

The rearrangement links TRBV27 to TRBJ2-2; D may match TRBD1 or TRBD2 (5 bases each). Between the trimmed V and J ends, which lost 7 bases and 5 bases, there was a span of 14 bases. Germline loops: CDR1 MNHEY, CDR2 SMNVEV (reference sequence). The CDR3 is made up of 14 amino acids. The CDR3 spells CASTSGPRTGELFF. DNA of the CDR3: TGTGCCAGCACCTCGGGACCGAGAACCGGGGAGCTGTTTTTT.

This sequence joins TRBV11-2 and TRBJ2-6, with D perhaps assigned TRBD1 or TRBD2 (6 bases each). Germline V gene lookup returns CDR1 SGHAT and CDR2 FQNNGV. CDR3 length equals 15 residues. Trimming left V 5 bases short and J 4 bases short, with 12 bases between. CDR3 nucleotide sequence: TGTGCCAGCAGCCCCCTGGGGGGCGGGGCCAACGTCCTGACTTTC. Its protein product is CASSPLGGGANVLTF.

This chain joins TRBV5-1 and TRBJ2-7; 7 bases are shared with TRBD2. The CDR3 runs 15 residues. The germline V gene has CDR1 SGHRS and CDR2 YFSETQ. V shed 4 bases, J shed 5 bases, and the junction held 12 bases outside the gene matches. CDR3 in DNA: TGCGCCAGCAGCGCCATCGGGAGCGGGATAGACGAGCAGTACTTC. This translates into CASSAIGSGIDEQYF.

The chain combines TRBV19 with TRBJ2-2, with 8 bases aligning to TRBD2. The CDR3 spans 18 residues. Germline CDR1 is LNHDA and CDR2 is SQIVND (reference sequence). The V and J ends lost 3 bases and 1 base, in that order; junction bases with no gene match: 10. The CDR3 sequence is CASSIGKILAENTGELFF. The CDR3, as DNA: TGTGCCAGTAGTATCGGGAAAATACTAGCGGAGAACACCGGGGAGCTGTTTTTT. Variable domain in full (rest from reference TRBV19 and TRBJ2-2): DGGITQSPKYLFRKEGQNVTLSCEQNLNHDAMYWYRQDPGQGLRLIYYSQIVNDFQKGDIAEGYSVSREKKESFPLTVTSAQKNPTAFYLCASSIGKILAENTGELFFGEGSRLTVL.

This chain uses TRBV18 with TRBJ2-2, with 9 bases matching TRBD2. CDR1 is KGHSH and CDR2 is LQKENI in the germline V gene. With 5 bases clipped from V and 5 bases from J, the junction kept 9 bases outside the gene matches. The CDR3 has 16 amino acids. The DNA of the CDR3 is TGTGCCAGCTCATTGGTAGCGGGAGTCGCGACCGGGGAGCTGTTTTTT. It codes for CASSLVAGVATGELFF. Together with reference TRBV18 and TRBJ2-2, the CDR3 gives the full variable domain: NAGVMQNPRHLVRRRGQEARLRCSPMKGHSHVYWYRQLPEEGLKFMVYLQKENIIDESGMPKERFSAEFPKEGPSILRIQQVVRGDSAAYFCASSLVAGVATGELFFGEGSRLTVL.

J is TRBJ2-7 and V is TRBV29-1; D is undetermined. The germline V gene has CDR1 SQVTM and CDR2 ANQGSEA. CDR3 length: 12 residues. Between the trimmed V and J ends, which lost 6 bases and 3 bases, there was a span of 12 bases. CDR3 bases: TGCAGCGTGACTGGTTTAGACTACGAGCAGTACTTC. Translation gives CSVTGLDYEQYF.

The CDR3 loop is CASGYREGSRGVEQYF. CDR3 bases: TGTGCCAGCGGCTACCGGGAGGGGTCTAGGGGAGTCGAGCAGTACTTC. The rearrangement joins TRBV5-8 to TRBJ2-7, with 8 bases fitting TRBD2. V was pared by 7 bases and J by 6 bases, with 18 bases of the junction left unmatched. The CDR3 sequence is 16 residues long. The V gene's germline CDR1 is SGHTS and CDR2 YDEGEE. Supplemented by reference TRBV5-8 and TRBJ2-7, the full variable domain reads EAGVTQSPTHLIKTRGQQATLRCSPISGHTSVYWYQQALGLGLQFLLWYDEGEERNRGNFPPRFSGRQFPNYSSELNVNALELEDSALYLCASGYREGSRGVEQYFGPGTRLTVT.

This sequence joins TRBV28 and TRBJ1-2, with D possibly matching TRBD1 (5 bases). The germline V gene encodes CDR1 MDHEN and CDR2 SYDVKM. The ends were cut back, 2 bases at V and 7 bases at J, with 11 bases in the middle. The length of the CDR3 is 13 residues. CDR3 loop: CASSLRYGGGYTF. CDR3 DNA sequence: TGTGCCAGCAGTTTACGGTACGGGGGTGGCTACACCTTC.

This clone was seen a single time. The chain recombines TRBV28 with TRBJ1-4; D remains unclear. This CDR3 comprises 17 residues. Trimming pared 3 bases from V and 6 bases from J, leaving 20 bases between. The germline V gene has CDR1 MDHEN and CDR2 SYDVKM. CDR3 loop: CASSFIRVEDGDEKLFF. Written as DNA, the CDR3 is TGTGCCAGCAGTTTTATTAGGGTGGAGGACGGGGATGAAAAACTGTTTTTT.

V usage is TRBV4-2 and J usage is TRBJ1-1, with 7 nucleotides matching TRBD1. Germline V gives CDR1 LGHNA, CDR2 YNFKEQ. This CDR3 comprises 16 residues. Losses at the gene ends were 4 bases for V and 1 base for J; bases not matched to a gene: 9. DNA for the CDR3: TGTGCCAGCAGCCCGAAACCCGGGACAGAGAACACTGAAGCTTTCTTT. Protein sequence: CASSPKPGTENTEAFF.

The chain has TRBV11-2 and TRBJ2-7; 11 nucleotides line up with TRBD1. The V and J ends lost 0 bases and 3 bases, in that order; junction bases with no gene match: 13. This CDR3 region has 19 residues. The V gene's germline CDR1 is SGHAT and CDR2 FQNNGV. This CDR3 is CASSLDPDLRTGGFYEQYF. The CDR3 region has the DNA TGTGCCAGCAGCTTAGATCCTGATTTGAGGACAGGGGGCTTCTACGAGCAGTACTTC.